The 30 T cell receptor beta chains in this list originate from one sample, sequenced in a study of identical twins. TCRdb re-derived calls from the 5' RACE reads in MiXCR, one entry per CDR3 protein. The sample lists 250,000 or so distinct CDR3 sequences, 7.5% seen once, with 5% to 6% in the top ten. Another study also made use of these data, one on yellow fever vaccine responses in identical twins.

Input material: CD8+ T cells sorted from blood. All receptors derive from a woman between 18 and 29 years old in good health.

V gene TRBV7-3 combines with J gene TRBJ2-1; D possibly corresponds to TRBD2 (7 bases). Trimming cost V 3 bases and J 5 bases, with 14 bases left between them. The length of the CDR3 is 15 residues. Per the germline V gene, CDR1 is SGHTA and CDR2 is FQGTGA. CDR3 sequence (DNA): TGTGCCAGCAGCTTGGGGGCGGGACTAAACAATGAGCAGTTCTTC. Protein: CASSLGAGLNNEQFF.

This clonotype was found many times. The gene calls are TRBV29-1 and TRBJ2-1; 9 bases agree with TRBD2. The CDR3 length is 20 residues. CDR1 SQVTM and CDR2 ANQGSEA come from the germline V gene. V was pared by 1 base and J by 4 bases, with 20 bases of the junction left unmatched. Written as DNA, the CDR3 is TGCAGCGTTGAAGGCGAACTAGCGGGCAGAGACGGCCTCCAATACAATGAGCAGTTCTTC. Amino acid sequence: CSVEGELAGRDGLQYNEQFF.

In this sample, this clonotype turned up a few times. V and J are TRBV2 and TRBJ2-5; 7 nucleotides agree with TRBD1. Per germline, CDR1 SNHLY and CDR2 FYNNEI. The CDR3 sequence is 15 residues long. The trim removed 3 bases at V and 5 bases at J, leaving 9 bases unmatched. CDR3 in DNA: TGTGCCAGCAGTGACCCCGACAGGGCCCCCGAGACCCAGTACTTC. Translating gives CASSDPDRAPETQYF.

At least ten counts were recorded for this clonotype. V usage is TRBV12-3 or TRBV12-4 and J usage is TRBJ2-1; D call uncertain. The CDR3 runs 15 residues. V was cut by 3 bases and J by 1 base, with 10 bases left in between. CDR3 in DNA: TGTGCCAGCAGTTTCGGCGGCAATTCCTACAATGAGCAGTTCTTC. This codes for CASSFGGNSYNEQFF.

This rearrangement joins TRBV7-6 to TRBJ2-1; 8 nucleotides align to TRBD2. The CDR3 runs to 17 residues. Germline CDR1 and CDR2: SGHVS and FNYEAQ. After removal of 1 base from V and 0 bases from J, the junction contained 5 bases not matched to a gene. In nucleotides, the CDR3 is TGTGCCAGCAGCTTAGAGGGCGGGAGGAGCTCCTACAATGAGCAGTTCTTC. The encoded protein is CASSLEGGRSSYNEQFF.

The J gene is TRBJ2-3, the V gene TRBV3-1; TRBD2 matches 9 bases. The germline V gene encodes CDR1 LGHDT and CDR2 YNNKEL (reference sequence). This CDR3 comprises 15 residues. Unmatched junction bases numbered 9, after V lost 11 bases and J lost 0 bases. The CDR3 DNA sequence: TGTGCCTGCTGGAATAGCGGGGGTAGCACAGATACGCAGTATTTT. It is translated as CACWNSGGSTDTQYF.

The sample holds many counts of this clonotype. The chain carries TRBV15 and TRBJ2-1; 8 bases fit TRBD1. Germline assignment: CDR1 LNHNV and CDR2 YYDKDF (reference sequence). CDR3 length equals 15 residues. The junction had 6 bases not matched to a gene; V was cut back by 0 bases and J by 8 bases. The CDR3 loop is CATSRDRQGPDEQFF. Here the CDR3 DNA reads TGTGCCACCAGCAGAGATCGACAGGGGCCAGATGAGCAGTTCTTC. Full variable domain (outside the CDR3, taken from reference TRBV15 and TRBJ2-1): DAMVIQNPRYQVTQFGKPVTLSCSQTLNHNVMYWYQQKSSQAPKLLFHYYDKDFNNEADTPDNFQSRRPNTSFCFLDIRSPGLGDTAMYLCATSRDRQGPDEQFFGPGTRLTVL.

This sequence joins TRBV9 and TRBJ2-1, with D uncertain. Germline CDR1 and CDR2: SGDLS and YYNGEE. The V and J ends lost 4 bases and 4 bases respectively, with 9 bases between them. The CDR3 covers 13 residues. The CDR3 DNA reads as TGTGCCAGCAGCCCCCCTCGGTACAATGAGCAGTTCTTC. Its translation: CASSPPRYNEQFF.

The chain uses TRBV12-3 or TRBV12-4 and TRBJ2-7; possible D gene TRBD1, 6 bases. Trimming left V 3 bases short and J 4 bases short, with 10 bases between. The CDR3 runs to 13 residues. The CDR3 DNA reads as TGTGCCAGCAGTTTCGGCACAGGGTACGAGCAGTACGTC. This encodes CASSFGTGYEQYV.

This clonotype was seen a handful of times. The V gene is TRBV20-1, the J gene TRBJ1-5, with a weak D call TRBD1 (6 bases). CDR1 DFQATT and CDR2 SNEGSKA come from the germline V gene (reference sequence). The CDR3 has 13 amino acids. Trimming pared 6 bases from V and 0 bases from J, leaving 9 bases between. The DNA for the CDR3 is TGCAGTGCCGTCAGGGGTAGCAATCAGCCCCAGCATTTT. Protein sequence: CSAVRGSNQPQHF.

This clonotype occurred a few times. This rearrangement joins TRBV7-9 to TRBJ2-1, with 9 bases identical to TRBD2. CDR1 is SEHNR, CDR2 FQNEAQ, per germline (reference sequence). The CDR3 contains 15 residues. With V trimmed by 2 bases and J by 8 bases, 7 bases remained unmatched. CDR3 amino acids: CASSLQAGGTDEQFF. The CDR3 DNA sequence: TGTGCCAGCAGCTTACAAGCGGGGGGAACGGATGAGCAGTTCTTC. Supplemented by reference TRBV7-9 and TRBJ2-1, the full variable domain reads DTGVSQNPRHKITKRGQNVTFRCDPISEHNRLYWYRQTLGQGPEFLTYFQNEAQLEKSRLLSDRFSAERPKGSFSTLEIQRTEQGDSAMYLCASSLQAGGTDEQFFGPGTRLTVL.

The table lists this clonotype with a few counts. This chain joins TRBV7-8 and TRBJ2-7; TRBD1 matches 7 bases. With V trimmed by 5 bases and J by 2 bases, 9 bases remained unmatched. CDR3 size: 15 residues. The germline V gene has CDR1 SGHVS and CDR2 FQNEAQ. Here the CDR3 reads CASSLVGTVTYEQYF. CDR3 nucleotides: TGTGCCAGCAGCCTTGTGGGGACAGTAACCTACGAGCAGTACTTC.

The rearrangement joins TRBV4-1 to TRBJ2-1, with a possible D match to TRBD1 (5 bases). The germline V and J ends were trimmed by 1 base and 9 bases, with 13 bases remaining between them. The CDR3 is made up of 14 amino acids. Germline CDR1 reads MGHRA; CDR2 reads YSYEKL. The CDR3 loop reads CASSQVLVGLEQFF. The CDR3 region has the DNA TGCGCCAGCAGCCAAGTGTTAGTGGGGCTTGAGCAGTTCTTC.

The chain recombines TRBV20-1 with TRBJ2-7; TRBD1 matches at 7 bases. V lost 0 bases to trimming and J lost 2 bases; unmatched junction nucleotides: 4. The CDR3 runs to 14 residues. CDR1 and CDR2 from the germline V gene are DFQATT and SNEGSKA (reference sequence). CDR3 sequence reads: CSARDGDRAYEQYF. CDR3 bases: TGCAGTGCTAGAGATGGGGACAGAGCCTACGAGCAGTACTTC.

This clonotype was seen a handful of times. This chain uses TRBV11-2 with TRBJ2-1; D is perhaps TRBD1 or TRBD2 (5 bases each). The CDR3 loop spans 13 amino acids. CDR1 is SGHAT and CDR2 is FQNNGV in the germline V gene. Trimming pared 4 bases from V and 10 bases from J, leaving 14 bases between. CDR3: CASSSRDAREQFF. CDR3 coding DNA: TGTGCCAGCAGCTCCCGGGACGCCAGGGAGCAGTTCTTC. The whole variable domain, filled in from reference TRBV11-2 and TRBJ2-1, reads EAGVAQSPRYKIIEKRQSVAFWCNPISGHATLYWYQQILGQGPKLLIQFQNNGVVDDSQLPKDRFSAERLKGVDSTLKIQPAKLEDSAVYLCASSSRDAREQFFGPGTRLTVL.

This clonotype was detected ten times or more. The V and J genes are TRBV12-5 and TRBJ2-3; D remains ambiguous. CDR3 length equals 13 residues. Germline V gene data show CDR1 as LGHNT and CDR2 as FRNRAP. Trimming left V 6 bases short and J 2 bases short, with 9 bases between. The CDR3, as DNA: TGTGCTAGTGGCCCTGGGATCACAGATACGCAGTATTTT. It is translated as CASGPGITDTQYF. Complete variable domain (other parts from reference TRBV12-5 and TRBJ2-3): DARVTQTPRHKVTEMGQEVTMRCQPILGHNTVFWYRQTMMQGLELLAYFRNRAPLDDSGMPKDRFSAEMPDATLATLKIQPSEPRDSAVYFCASGPGITDTQYFGPGTRLTVL.

This clonotype was counted only a few times. The CDR3 loop reads CAISSGQGTEAFF. The CDR3, as DNA: TGTGCCATCAGTTCGGGACAGGGCACTGAAGCTTTCTTT. This chain links TRBV10-3 with TRBJ1-1, with 9 bases fitting TRBD1. The CDR3 has 13 amino acids. CDR1 ENHRY and CDR2 SYGVKD come from the germline V gene. After removal of 5 bases from V and 4 bases from J, the junction contained 2 bases not matched to a gene.

This clonotype was seen at least ten times. This chain's CDR3 is CASTSDRVVDTQYF. CDR3 nucleotide sequence: TGTGCCAGCACCTCCGACAGGGTGGTGGATACGCAGTATTTT. V and J are TRBV5-5 and TRBJ2-3, with 7 bases matching TRBD1. V was pared by 6 bases and J by 6 bases, with 10 bases of the junction left unmatched. Looked up from germline, CDR1 is SGHKS and CDR2 is YYEKEE (reference sequence). CDR3 length equals 14 residues.

This clonotype was seen ten or more times. The chain carries TRBV25-1 and TRBJ2-3, with D hard to call. This CDR3 spans 12 amino acids. Between the trimmed V and J ends, which lost 1 base and 7 bases, there was a span of 6 bases. The germline V gene has CDR1 MGHDK and CDR2 SYGVNS. The chain's CDR3 is CASSEWSNTQYF. The CDR3 nucleotides are TGTGCCAGCAGTGAATGGTCTAATACGCAGTATTTT.

The rearrangement joins TRBV9 to TRBJ2-7; 10 nucleotides line up with TRBD2. This CDR3 region has 15 residues. The ends lost 3 bases at V and 1 base at J; junction bases unmatched: 4. Germline V lookup: CDR1 SGDLS, CDR2 YYNGEE. The CDR3: CASSASGSPSYEQYF. CDR3 bases: TGTGCCAGCAGCGCTAGCGGGAGCCCTTCCTACGAGCAGTACTTC.

This clonotype was seen only a few times. This chain joins TRBV27 and TRBJ1-2, with TRBD1 matching 7 bases. The junction had 8 bases not matched to a gene; V was cut back by 1 base and J by 6 bases. This CDR3 has 15 residues. Looked up from germline, CDR1 is MNHEY and CDR2 is SMNVEV (reference sequence). The CDR3 protein is CASSLYRGAGDGYTF. The DNA of the CDR3 is TGTGCCAGCAGTTTATACAGGGGTGCCGGTGATGGCTACACCTTC.

The V gene is TRBV5-1, the J gene TRBJ1-6, with TRBD1 matching 7 bases. This CDR3 has 15 residues. V shed 4 bases and J 6 bases; nucleotides not matched to a gene: 7. Germline-derived CDR1 and CDR2 are SGHRS and YFSETQ. The CDR3 DNA reads TGCGCCAGCAGCGAGGGGGCTTTCGGTAATTCACCCCTCCACTTT. Translating gives CASSEGAFGNSPLHF.

A few counts support this clonotype. The J gene is TRBJ2-2, the V gene TRBV5-1; 10 nucleotides match TRBD1. V shed 4 bases and J 6 bases; nucleotides not matched to a gene: 6. CDR1 and CDR2 from the germline V gene are SGHRS and YFSETQ. The CDR3 extends over 15 amino acids. The CDR3 coding sequence is TGCGCCAGCAGCCCATATGGGACAGGGGCCGGGGAGCTGTTTTTT. This sequence encodes CASSPYGTGAGELFF.

This clonotype was picked up many times. CDR3 coding DNA: TGTGCCAGCAGCGTAGGGACAGGAGATCAGCCCCAGCATTTT. It encodes CASSVGTGDQPQHF. The chain has TRBV9 and TRBJ1-5, with 7 bases identical to TRBD1. Germline CDR1 reads SGDLS; CDR2 reads YYNGEE. V dropped 0 bases and J dropped 5; count of bases not matched to a gene: 2. The CDR3 has 14 residues.

This clonotype was recorded many times. The chain joins TRBV12-3 or TRBV12-4 to TRBJ2-2; 8 nucleotides align to TRBD2. The CDR3 extends over 17 amino acids. J lost 6 bases, V lost 6 bases, and 15 bases had no gene match. The DNA of the CDR3 is TGTGCCAGCAGACACCTAGCGGGTGGGCAGCCGGCCGGGGAGCTGTTTTTT. It codes for CASRHLAGGQPAGELFF.

This chain joins TRBV28 and TRBJ1-1; no firm D call. Trimming removed 3 bases from V and 3 bases from J, with 14 bases in between. Germline lookup yields CDR1 MDHEN and CDR2 SYDVKM. The CDR3 is 15 residues long. The CDR3 region has the DNA TGTGCCAGCAGTTTCTTGGCAGGTAGCTACACTGAAGCTTTCTTT. Amino acid sequence: CASSFLAGSYTEAFF. Based on the CDR3 plus reference TRBV28 and TRBJ1-1, the full variable domain is DVKVTQSSRYLVKRTGEKVFLECVQDMDHENMFWYRQDPGLGLRLIYFSYDVKMKEKGDIPEGYSVSREKKERFSLILESASTNQTSMYLCASSFLAGSYTEAFFGQGTRLTVV.

This clonotype has only a few counts. This sequence joins TRBV28 and TRBJ2-1, with D hard to call. Per germline, CDR1 MDHEN and CDR2 SYDVKM. CDR3 length: 13 amino acids. The ends were cut back, 2 bases at V and 8 bases at J, with 10 bases in the middle. CDR3 sequence: CASSLSFLDEQFF. The CDR3 nucleotides are TGTGCCAGCAGTTTAAGTTTCCTGGATGAGCAGTTCTTC.

This clonotype was seen repeatedly, ten times or more. The gene calls are TRBV5-5 and TRBJ2-1; D is uncertain. The CDR3 covers 15 residues. Trimming took off 2 bases at V and 2 bases at J, with 11 bases between the two ends. The germline gives CDR1 SGHKS, CDR2 YYEKEE (reference sequence). The CDR3 sequence is CASSFGDSAYNEQFF. CDR3 nucleotides: TGTGCCAGCAGCTTTGGAGACTCGGCCTACAATGAGCAGTTCTTC.

This clonotype was seen ten or more times. The chain uses TRBV7-8 and TRBJ1-1, with D uncertain. Germline V lookup: CDR1 SGHVS, CDR2 FQNEAQ. The CDR3 sequence is 13 residues long. The germline V and J ends were trimmed by 4 bases and 0 bases, with 6 bases remaining between them. The CDR3 region has the DNA TGTGCCAGCAGCTCGACGGTGAACACTGAAGCTTTCTTT. This translates into CASSSTVNTEAFF. Full variable domain (rest looked up from reference TRBV7-8 and TRBJ1-1): GAGVSQSPRYKVAKRGQDVALRCDPISGHVSLFWYQQALGQGPEFLTYFQNEAQLDKSGLPSDRFFAERPEGSVSTLKIQRTQQEDSAVYLCASSSTVNTEAFFGQGTRLTVV.

Many counts were recorded for this clonotype. V is TRBV12-5 and J is TRBJ2-1; tentatively, D is TRBD1 (6 bases). Trimming removed 4 bases from V and 8 bases from J, with 12 bases in between. There are 13 residues in the CDR3. CDR1 LGHNT and CDR2 FRNRAP come from the germline V gene. The DNA for the CDR3 is TGTGCTAGTGGTTCTTCGACAGGCTATGAGCAGTTCTTC. As protein: CASGSSTGYEQFF.